The present TCR beta chain was sequenced within a study of T cell repertoires in cytomegalovirus infection (dated by TCRdb to the late 2010s). Looking at the study overall: Peptide stimulations targeted recently identified HLA-C-restricted CMV epitopes, whose presentation resists viral immunomodulation, together with well-studied HLA-B-restricted epitopes. The HLA type of each donor mattered for the analysis, because public TCR beta signatures pointed to carriage of CMV infection along with the matching HLA type. Results and caveats for the whole study, not just this receptor: The ex vivo response was dominated by HLA-C-restricted CMV-specific TCR beta clonotypes, and the single most frequent clonotype in two of eight donors was supplied by these HLA-C-restricted clonotypes. In both this cohort and an independent cohort of 352 donors, the cumulative frequency of public TCR beta family members distinguished carriers of CMV infection plus the relevant HLA type.

According to the study, the label for this sample's treatment or condition signals: in vitro stimulation with specific CMV peptide epitopes to enrich CMV-specific T cells. CDR1 SEHNR and CDR2 FQNEAQ were looked up in the germline V gene (reference sequence). There are 15 amino acids in the CDR3, from cysteine to phenylalanine inclusive. CDR3 DNA is the only sequence kept; it has 45 bases, read in frame from the first base. V and J are truncated by 7 bases and 2 bases respectively, leaving an intervening sequence of 16 bases. The sample was run on an Illumina HiSeq 1500. TCRdb handled the public reads itself, with Q25 trimming in fastp and clone calling in MiXCR, and kept productive beta chains. Rows merge per CDR3 protein into single entries with the most common DNA and genes. The sample contains 750,000 to 950,000 distinct CDR3 sequences, 29% of them found a single time. The top ten clonotypes cover around 13% of the sample.

In regard to this clonotype: Its cognate antigen has yet to be identified. Base-call qualities are not available, and no considerably larger clone is one nucleotide away.

The clonotype originates from a human donor in good health (CMV status not recorded). Some clones in this sample may be carry-over from other donors' samples. Sequenced here: cultured CD8+ T cells from PBMCs, sampled from culture after CMV antigen stimulation. This chain joins TRBV7-9 to TRBJ2-3; the D gene remains uncertain. The CDR3 protein is CASTDPRVNTDTQYF. In nucleotide form, the sequence is TGTGCCAGCACCGATCCTAGGGTAAACACAGATACGCAGTATTTT.